This record looks at one T cell receptor beta chain sequence and its context. Since a much larger clone is just one base distant, this may be a read error. The CDR3 length is 12 residues. In germline, CDR1 is LGHNA, CDR2 YNFKEQ. Three rounds of nested PCR, following a modified ARM-PCR protocol, produced the TCRbeta library. TCRdb called the multiplex PCR reads again in MiXCR, with one record for every CDR3 protein. Altogether some 100,000 distinct CDR3 sequences are present, 60% to 70% being singletons, with the ten largest covering under 20%. These data are taken from a study of tumor and adjacent non-tumor tissue in lung cancer. At the level of the study: The patients, 9 to 11 men and about 5 women, were about 31 to 76 with stage I to III disease.

The template was RNA from unsorted bulk tissue. The normal lung tissue was taken more than 3 cm from the tumor edge. Newly diagnosed lung cancer patients had thoracic surgery in China, August–late 2014, without prior chemotherapy. The V gene is TRBV4-2, the J gene TRBJ2-2; D unclear. The source material was distant non-tumor lung tissue. This clonotype was obtained from a man aged 55 to 70 with non-small cell lung cancer. Here the CDR3 reads CASNQGPGELFF. DNA of the CDR3: TGTGCCAGCAACCAAGGACCCGGGGAGCTGTTTTTT.